The T cell receptor beta chain described here comes from a study of cytomegalovirus exposure and HLA in healthy donors. Across the study: Of 350 to 400 genotyped donors, about 80% grouped in the Caucasian-associated ancestry cluster.

Germline CDR1 SNHLY, CDR2 FYNNEI. The V gene lost 6 bases and the J gene lost 6 bases, with 14 bases spanning the gap. The CDR3 has 14 residues. Study-wide findings and caveats: Indistinguishable V segments such as TRBV6-2 and TRBV6-3 were excluded.

It was with 60 Vbeta and 13 Jbeta primers that the PCR ran. Clones were read by immunoSEQ multiplex PCR, and TCRdb kept only the in-frame ones, dropping some. The data show roughly 120,000 clones, with roughly 68% seen just once and over 2% held by the top ten. Comment on this clone: Its target is unknown.

The chain links TRBV2 to TRBJ2-2; possible D gene TRBD2, 5 bases. This clonotype was obtained from a woman between 25 and 40 years old in good health and CMV-seronegative. The sequenced sample was PBMCs. CDR3 protein: CASRQDSMAGELFF. The CDR3 nucleotides are TGTGCCAGCAGGCAGGACTCCATGGCCGGGGAGCTGTTTTTT.